This TCR beta chain was sequenced during a study of shared clonotypes between healthy human individuals (dated by TCRdb to 2018 to 2020). Study-wide context: A couple of women and a few men aged 18 to 49 years were included in the cohort. For each donor, three plates each were used for CD4 naive and CD4 memory, two plates were used for CD8 naive, and one plate was used for CD8 memory. To increase sequencing depth and limit assay-specific biases, TCR repertoire library preparation and sequencing were carried out by different laboratories using diverse techniques. Blood TCR repertoires of roughly 5 healthy adults were deeply sequenced to estimate repertoire size and the extent of clonotype sharing between individuals. Between about 0.8 and 9.5 billion PBMCs per donor were obtained by leukapheresis.

The donors were healthy, HIV-negative adults who had no recently reported acute infections or vaccinations. All donors were Caucasian adults living in Nashville, Tennessee, USA. Magnetic negative selection was used to enrich CD4+ T cells, after which naive cells were positively selected on CD45RA and the negative fraction became the memory subset. Blood was collected by leukapheresis, and PBMCs were isolated by Ficoll-Histopaque density gradient centrifugation and then cryopreserved in liquid nitrogen vapor phase. Analytical flow cytometry was used to check the purity and quantity of each magnetically sorted T cell population. From each sorted fraction, genomic DNA was isolated and quantified by UV absorbance on a Nanodrop 2000c. V is pared back by 7 bases and J by 2 bases, with 12 bases lying between the germline termini. Reading the germline V gene gives CDR1 MDHEN and CDR2 SYDVKM. The CDR3 runs 15 residues from the cysteine to the phenylalanine. Only the CDR3 DNA is retained, 45 bases long and in frame from the first base.

About this clone itself: This clone's antigen is unknown. Per-nucleotide qualities are absent, and no much larger clonotype sits a single base away.

Using the deep immunoSEQ assay, TCR CDR3 regions were amplified from genomic DNA by multiplex PCR. Extracted genomic DNA from each cell subset was distributed evenly across all wells of several immunoSEQ 96-well plates, and each plate was treated as a replicate. Each replicate PCR for sorted subsets received around 200 ng genomic DNA, equal to roughly 29,000 T cell genomes. Purified libraries were quantified with a Qubit 3.0 fluorometer, sized on a Bioanalyzer 2100, and re-quantified with the KAPA Library Quantification kit. Every immunoSEQ 96-well plate was sequenced on a separate single-read 150-cycle Illumina NextSeq 550 flow cell. Processing in the source paper ran as follows. Because the immunoSEQ output included only junctional sequences and no quality scores, the filtering could not be the same as the filtering used for full-length reads. To assign V/J genes and CDR3, sequences were annotated using PyIR, a Python wrapper for IgBLAST v1.9, with IMGT germline references. Reads were filtered out if the reads had weak V/J assignments (E-value above 1e-6), no CDR3, stop codons, out-of-frame junctions, or ambiguous translated residues. V3J clonotypes were defined as sequences sharing the same inferred V gene, J gene, and CDR3 amino acid sequence. Percentage overlap between repertoires was calculated by dividing the number of shared unique clonotypes by the size of the smaller repertoire. Richness of each repertoire was evaluated using RTK rarefaction, the Chao1 estimator, and Recon v2.1 estimates of unobserved clonotypes. For all TCRbeta clonotypes obtained by the gDNA method from a few donors, generation probabilities were computed with OLGA. This immuneACCESS table, as held by TCRdb, lists in-frame sequences with V and J called but not all clones. Of the missing ones, under half trace to an unresolved V gene in checked studies; the others have no known cause. The V and J calls and clone size were taken over from that table, and D and trimming were inferred from the DNA. The sample table holds roughly 500,000 clones, of which 90% to 96% were seen once. 0.06% of the sample belongs to the ten largest clones.

The paper as a whole reports these results and caveats: Estimated clonotype richness was generally larger for naive than for memory subsets. Based on pairwise subsampling, the degree of clonotype sharing among donors was expected to be affected by sequencing depth. Rarefaction of sorted-subset datasets indicated incomplete sequencing despite the large sequencing depth. Compared with non-shared clonotypes, clonotypes shared by all four sorted-subset donors had higher generation probabilities. Only blood was sampled, and tissue TCR repertoires likely differ from those in blood. The small number of donors limited the genetic and exposure-history diversity represented. About 4.5% of naive CD4, roughly 3.6% of naive CD8, 2.3% of memory CD4, and 0.35% to 0.5% of memory CD8 clonotypes were shared across a handful of donors.

Sequencing input: naive CD4+ T cells sorted from blood. The cell subset or site label here, explained by the study, means: CD45RA+ positively selected. The receptor was isolated from a woman aged 25 to 45 in good health. The rearrangement joined TRBV28 to TRBJ2-6, with a tentative D gene TRBD2 over 6 matching bases. The DNA sequence follows: TGTGCCAGCATCGGGGGATGGACTGGGGCCAACGTCCTGACTTTC. Its translation is CASIGGWTGANVLTF.